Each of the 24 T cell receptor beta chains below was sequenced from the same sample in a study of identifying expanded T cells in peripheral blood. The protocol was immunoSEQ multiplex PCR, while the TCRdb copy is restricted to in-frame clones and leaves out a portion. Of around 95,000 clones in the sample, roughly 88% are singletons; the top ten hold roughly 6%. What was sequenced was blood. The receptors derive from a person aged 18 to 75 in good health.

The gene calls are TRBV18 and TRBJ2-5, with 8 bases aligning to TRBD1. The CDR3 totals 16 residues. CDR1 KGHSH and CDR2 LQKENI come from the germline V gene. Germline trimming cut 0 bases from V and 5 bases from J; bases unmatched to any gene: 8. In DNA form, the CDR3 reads TGTGCCAGCTCACCACCCCGGACAGGGAAGAGGGAGACCCAGTACTTC. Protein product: CASSPPRTGKRETQYF.

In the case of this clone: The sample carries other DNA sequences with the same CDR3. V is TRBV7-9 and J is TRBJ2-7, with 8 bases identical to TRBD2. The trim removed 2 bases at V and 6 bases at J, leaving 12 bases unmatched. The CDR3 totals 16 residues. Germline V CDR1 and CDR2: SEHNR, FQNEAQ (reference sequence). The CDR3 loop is CASSLRGTGGGGEQYF. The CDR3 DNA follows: TGTGCCAGCAGCTTAAGGGGGACGGGGGGGGGCGGCGAGCAGTACTTC.

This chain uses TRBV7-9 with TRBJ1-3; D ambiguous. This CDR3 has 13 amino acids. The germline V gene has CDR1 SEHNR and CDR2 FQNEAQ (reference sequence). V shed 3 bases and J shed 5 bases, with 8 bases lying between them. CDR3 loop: CASSFGNRNTIYF. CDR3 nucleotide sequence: TGTGCCAGCAGCTTTGGCAACAGAAACACCATATATTTT.

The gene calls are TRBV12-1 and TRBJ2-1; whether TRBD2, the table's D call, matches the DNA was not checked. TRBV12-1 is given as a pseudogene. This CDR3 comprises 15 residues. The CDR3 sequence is CASSPTGTIDNEQFF. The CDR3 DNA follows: TGTGCCAGCAGCCCCACCGGGACTATCGACAATGAGCAGTTCTTC.

CDR3 sequence: CAWSRTVNTEAFF. CDR3 nucleotides: TGTGCCTGGAGTCGGACAGTTAACACTGAAGCTTTCTTT. The chain couples TRBV30 to TRBJ1-1; the D gene is possibly TRBD1 (6 bases). Germline V CDR1 and CDR2: GTSNPN, SVGIG (reference sequence). Deletions cut 2 bases from V and 2 bases from J, with 9 bases between. This CDR3 region has 13 residues.

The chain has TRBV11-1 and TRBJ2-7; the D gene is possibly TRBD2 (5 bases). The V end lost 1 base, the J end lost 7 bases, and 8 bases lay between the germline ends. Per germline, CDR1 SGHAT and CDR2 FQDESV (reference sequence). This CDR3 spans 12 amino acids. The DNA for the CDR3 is TGTGCCAGCAGCTTAGTCGGAGGTGAGCAGTACTTC. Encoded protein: CASSLVGGEQYF.

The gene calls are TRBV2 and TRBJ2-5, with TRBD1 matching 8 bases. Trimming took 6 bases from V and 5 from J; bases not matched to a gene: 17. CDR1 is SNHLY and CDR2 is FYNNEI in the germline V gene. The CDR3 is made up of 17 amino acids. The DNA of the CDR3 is TGTGCCAGCAGCAGGGACGGCGTTGGGCAGGGGGCCGAGACCCAGTACTTC. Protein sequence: CASSRDGVGQGAETQYF.

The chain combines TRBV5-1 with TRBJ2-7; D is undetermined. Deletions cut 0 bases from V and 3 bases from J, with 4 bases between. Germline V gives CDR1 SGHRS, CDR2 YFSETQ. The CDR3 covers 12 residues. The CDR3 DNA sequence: TGCGCCAGCAGCTTGGGGGGCTACGAGCAGTACTTC. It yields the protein CASSLGGYEQYF.

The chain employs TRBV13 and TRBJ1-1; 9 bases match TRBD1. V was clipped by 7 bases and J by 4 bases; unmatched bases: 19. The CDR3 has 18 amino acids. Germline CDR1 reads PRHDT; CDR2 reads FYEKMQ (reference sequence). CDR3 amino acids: CASTKSPFVGQGPTEAFF. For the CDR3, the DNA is TGTGCCAGCACGAAATCCCCTTTCGTGGGACAGGGTCCCACTGAAGCTTTCTTT.

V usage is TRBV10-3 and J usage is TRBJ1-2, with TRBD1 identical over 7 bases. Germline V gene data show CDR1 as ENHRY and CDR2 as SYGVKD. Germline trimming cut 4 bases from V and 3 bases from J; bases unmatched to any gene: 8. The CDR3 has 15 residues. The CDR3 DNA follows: TGTGCCATCAGTGTTGGCGCAGACAGGGACTATGGCTACACCTTC. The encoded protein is CAISVGADRDYGYTF.

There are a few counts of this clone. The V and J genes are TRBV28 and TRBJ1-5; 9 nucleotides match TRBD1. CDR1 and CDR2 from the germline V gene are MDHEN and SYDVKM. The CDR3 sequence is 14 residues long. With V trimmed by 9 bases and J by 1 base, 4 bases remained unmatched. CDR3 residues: CASQDRGSNQPQHF. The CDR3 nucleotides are TGTGCCAGTCAGGACAGGGGCAGCAATCAGCCCCAGCATTTT.

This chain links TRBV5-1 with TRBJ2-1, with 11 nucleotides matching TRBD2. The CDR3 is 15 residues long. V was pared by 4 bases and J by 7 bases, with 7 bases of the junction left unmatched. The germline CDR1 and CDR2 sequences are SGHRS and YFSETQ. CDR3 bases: TGCGCCAGCAGCCTTGGACTAGCGGGCTTAAATGAGCAGTTCTTC. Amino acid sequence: CASSLGLAGLNEQFF.

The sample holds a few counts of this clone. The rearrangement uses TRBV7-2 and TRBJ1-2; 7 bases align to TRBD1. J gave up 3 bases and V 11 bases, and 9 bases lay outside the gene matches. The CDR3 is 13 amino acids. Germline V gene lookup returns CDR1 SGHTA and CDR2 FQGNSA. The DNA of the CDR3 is TGTGCCTCGGGGCAGGGGGGTGACTATGGCTACACCTTC. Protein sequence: CASGQGGDYGYTF.

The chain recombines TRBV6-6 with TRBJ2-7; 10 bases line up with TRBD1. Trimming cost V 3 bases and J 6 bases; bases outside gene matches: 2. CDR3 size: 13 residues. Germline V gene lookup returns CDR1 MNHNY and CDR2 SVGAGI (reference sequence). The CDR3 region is CASSYRTGGEQYF. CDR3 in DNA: TGTGCCAGCAGTTATAGGACAGGGGGCGAGCAGTACTTC.

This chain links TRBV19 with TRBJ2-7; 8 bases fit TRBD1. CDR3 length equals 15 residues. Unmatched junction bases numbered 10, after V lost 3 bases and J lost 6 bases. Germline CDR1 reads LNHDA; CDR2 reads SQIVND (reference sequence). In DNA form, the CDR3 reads TGTGCCAGTAGTATTTGGACAGGGAGTTCGTCCGAGCAGTACTTC. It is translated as CASSIWTGSSSEQYF.

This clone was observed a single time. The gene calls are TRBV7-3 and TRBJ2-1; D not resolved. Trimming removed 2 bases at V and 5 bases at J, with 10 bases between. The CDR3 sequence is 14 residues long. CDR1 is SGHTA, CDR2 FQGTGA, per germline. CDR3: CASSLSSTHNEQFF. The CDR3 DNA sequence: TGTGCCAGCAGCTTATCCAGTACACACAATGAGCAGTTCTTC.

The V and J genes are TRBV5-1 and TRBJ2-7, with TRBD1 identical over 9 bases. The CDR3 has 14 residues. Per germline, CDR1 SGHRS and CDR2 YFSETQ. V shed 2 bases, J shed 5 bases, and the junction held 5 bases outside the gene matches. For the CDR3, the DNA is TGCGCCAGCAGCTTACAGGGGGCGACAAACGAGCAGTACTTC. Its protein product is CASSLQGATNEQYF.

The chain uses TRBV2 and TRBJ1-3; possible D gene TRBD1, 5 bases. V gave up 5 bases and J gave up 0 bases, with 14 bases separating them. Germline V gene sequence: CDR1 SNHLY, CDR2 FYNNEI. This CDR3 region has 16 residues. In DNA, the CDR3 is TGTGCCAGCAGTCTTAGACAGCTGCTCTCTGGAAACACCATATATTTT. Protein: CASSLRQLLSGNTIYF.

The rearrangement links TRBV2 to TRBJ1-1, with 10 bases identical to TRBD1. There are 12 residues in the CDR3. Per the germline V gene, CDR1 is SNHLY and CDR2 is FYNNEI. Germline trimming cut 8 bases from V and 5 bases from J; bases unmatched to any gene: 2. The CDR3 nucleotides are TGTGCCAGCGACAGGGGGCGGACTGAAGCTTTCTTT. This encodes CASDRGRTEAFF.

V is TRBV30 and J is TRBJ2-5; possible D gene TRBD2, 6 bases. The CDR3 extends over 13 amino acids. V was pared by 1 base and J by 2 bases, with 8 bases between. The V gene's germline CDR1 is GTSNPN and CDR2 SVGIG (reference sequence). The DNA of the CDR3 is TGTGCCTGGAGTGACGGGACTCAAGAGACCCAGTACTTC. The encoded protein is CAWSDGTQETQYF.

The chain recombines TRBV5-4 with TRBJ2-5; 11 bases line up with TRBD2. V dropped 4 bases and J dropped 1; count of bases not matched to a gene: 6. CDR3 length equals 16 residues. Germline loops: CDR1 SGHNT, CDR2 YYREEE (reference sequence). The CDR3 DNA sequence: TGTGCCAGCAGCCGGCTAGCGGGGGGCGCCCAAGAGACCCAGTACTTC. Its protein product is CASSRLAGGAQETQYF.

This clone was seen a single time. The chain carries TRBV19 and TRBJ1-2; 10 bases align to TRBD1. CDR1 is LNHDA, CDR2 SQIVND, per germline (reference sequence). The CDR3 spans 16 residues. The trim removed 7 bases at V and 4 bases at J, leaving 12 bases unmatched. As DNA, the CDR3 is TGTGCCAGTAAGGCCCGGGACAGGGGAATTAGCTATGGCTACACCTTC. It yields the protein CASKARDRGISYGYTF.

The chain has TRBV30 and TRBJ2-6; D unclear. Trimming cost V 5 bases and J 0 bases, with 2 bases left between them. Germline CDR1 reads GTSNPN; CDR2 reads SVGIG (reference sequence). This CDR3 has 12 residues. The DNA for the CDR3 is TGTGCCTGGTCCTCTGGGGCCAACGTCCTGACTTTC. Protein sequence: CAWSSGANVLTF. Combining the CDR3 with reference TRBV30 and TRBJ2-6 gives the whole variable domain SQTIHQWPATLVQPVGSPLSLECTVEGTSNPNLYWYRQAAGRGLQLLFYSVGIGQISSEVPQNLSASRPQDRQFILSSKKLLLSDSGFYLCAWSSGANVLTFGAGSRLTVL.

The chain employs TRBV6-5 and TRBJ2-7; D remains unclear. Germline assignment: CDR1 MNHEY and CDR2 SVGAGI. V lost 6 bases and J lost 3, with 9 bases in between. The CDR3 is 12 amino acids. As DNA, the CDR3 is TGTGCCAGCAGCCGAGATGACTACGAGCAGTACTTC. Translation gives CASSRDDYEQYF.